This T cell receptor (beta chain) was captured by sequencing in a study of PD-L1 blockade in urothelial cancer. Overall study: From about 2014, patients received atezolizumab, given as 1,200 mg intravenously every 3 weeks.

Every PCR received spiked-in synthetic TCR analog templates. Repertoires were generated with immunoSEQ multiplex PCR, while TCRdb's copy carries only in-frame clones and drops some. The repertoire consists of roughly 43,000 clones, with around 82% occurring once and the leading ten covering 15% to 20%. Time point here: pretreatment peripheral blood. Anywhere from 1 to 8 samples came from each patient, spanning pretreatment and on-treatment. The CDR3 runs to 13 residues. V lost 5 bases to trimming and J lost 7 bases; unmatched junction nucleotides: 4. Germline V gene sequence: CDR1 MNHNS, CDR2 SASEGT. The clonotype comes from a man aged 55 to 70 with urothelial cancer. The chain employs TRBV6-1 and TRBJ1-5, with 8 bases that match TRBD1. Specimen: PBMCs, collected around atezolizumab (anti-PD-L1) treatment. In DNA, the CDR3 is TGTGCCAGCAGTTCAGGGGGCATCCAGCCCCAGCATTTT. Protein sequence: CASSSGGIQPQHF.